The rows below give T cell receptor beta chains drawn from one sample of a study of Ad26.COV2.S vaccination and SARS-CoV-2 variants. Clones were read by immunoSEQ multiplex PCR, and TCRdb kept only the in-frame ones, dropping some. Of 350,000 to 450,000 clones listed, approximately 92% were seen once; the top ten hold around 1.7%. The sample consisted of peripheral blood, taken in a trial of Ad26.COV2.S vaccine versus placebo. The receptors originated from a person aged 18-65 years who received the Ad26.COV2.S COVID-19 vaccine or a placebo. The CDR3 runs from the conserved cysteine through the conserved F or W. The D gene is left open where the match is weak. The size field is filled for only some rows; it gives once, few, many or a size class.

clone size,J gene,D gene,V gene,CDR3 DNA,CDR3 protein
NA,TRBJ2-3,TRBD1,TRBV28,TGTGCCAGCAGTTTATGGAGGGAAACAGGGGAAGATACGCAGTATTTT,CASSLWRETGEDTQYF
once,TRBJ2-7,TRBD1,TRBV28,TGTGCCAGCAGTCCAACAGGACAGGGGATTAACTACGAGCAGTACTTC,CASSPTGQGINYEQYF
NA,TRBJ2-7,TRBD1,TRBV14,TGTGCCAGCGCCCGGGACAGGGAGGGCGAGCAGTACTTC,CASARDREGEQYF
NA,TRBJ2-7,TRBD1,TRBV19,TGTGCCAGTAGTGCGCGACAGGGTCAAATCTACGAGCAGTACTTC,CASSARQGQIYEQYF
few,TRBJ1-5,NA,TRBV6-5,TGTGCCAGCAGTCCGCCCTATGGGCCCCAGCATTTT,CASSPPYGPQHF
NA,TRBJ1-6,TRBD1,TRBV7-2,TGTGCCAGCAGCGAGAGGACAGGGGGAGGCTCGCATAATTCACCCCTCCACTTT,CASSERTGGGSHNSPLHF
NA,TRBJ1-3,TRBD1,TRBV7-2,TGTGCCAGCAGCTTAAATGTGGCAGGGGGCTTTGGAAACACCATATATTTT,CASSLNVAGGFGNTIYF
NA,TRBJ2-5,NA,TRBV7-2,TGTGCCAGCAGCCCCCCTCGGAACCTTCCGGAGACCCAGTACTTC,CASSPPRNLPETQYF
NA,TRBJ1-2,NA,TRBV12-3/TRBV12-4,TGTGCCAGCAGGGGCCGTGGGTATGGCTACACCTTC,CASRGRGYGYTF
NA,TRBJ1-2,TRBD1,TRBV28,TGTGCCAGCAGTATCAGCAGGGGGCCTTATGGCTACACCTTC,CASSISRGPYGYTF
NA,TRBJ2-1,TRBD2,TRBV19,TGTGCCAGTAGTATCTCACTCGGGACTATCTCCTACAATGAGCAGTTCTTC,CASSISLGTISYNEQFF
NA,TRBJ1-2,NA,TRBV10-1,TGCGCCAGCAGTGACAAGGGGTCGTGGGGCTACACCTTC,CASSDKGSWGYTF
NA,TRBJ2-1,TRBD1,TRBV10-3,TGTGCCATCAGTGAGTCGGCAGGGGGTTCCGTCTACAATGAGCAGTTCTTC,CAISESAGGSVYNEQFF
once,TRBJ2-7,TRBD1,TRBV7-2,TGTGCCAGCAGCTGGGGACAGTCCTACGAGCAGTACTTC,CASSWGQSYEQYF
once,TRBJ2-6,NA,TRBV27,TGTGCCAGCAGTTCACTCTTGGGGGCCAACGTCCTGACTTTC,CASSSLLGANVLTF
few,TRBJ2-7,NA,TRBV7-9,TGTGCCAGCAGCTTAGTGGGGTACGAGCAGTACTTC,CASSLVGYEQYF
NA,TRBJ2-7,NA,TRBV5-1,TGCGCCAGCAGCTTGTCCGGGAGTAGGTCCTACGAGCAGTACTTC,CASSLSGSRSYEQYF
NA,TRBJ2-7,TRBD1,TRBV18,TGTGCCAGCTCCCCGGGACAGGCGACCTACGAGCAGTACTTC,CASSPGQATYEQYF
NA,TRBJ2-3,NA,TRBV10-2,TGCGCCAGCACCCAGACAGATACGCAGTATTTT,CASTQTDTQYF
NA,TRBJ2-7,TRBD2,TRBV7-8,TGTGCCAGCAGCTCGTCTAGCGGCTCCTACGAGCAGTACTTC,CASSSSSGSYEQYF
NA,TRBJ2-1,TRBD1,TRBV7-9,TGTGCCAGCAGCTTCGACAGGGCCTCCATCAATGAGCAGTTCTTC,CASSFDRASINEQFF
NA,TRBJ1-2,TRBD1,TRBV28,TGTGCCAGCAGTTTAAGGACAGGGTATGGCTACACCTTC,CASSLRTGYGYTF
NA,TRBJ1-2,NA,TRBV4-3,TGCGCCAGCAGCCAAGACGGGTCGGCCGGAAGAGCCTATGGCTACACCTTC,CASSQDGSAGRAYGYTF
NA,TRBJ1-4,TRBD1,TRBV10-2,TGCGCCAGCACGACAGGGGACGTTGAAAAACTGTTTTTT,CASTTGDVEKLFF
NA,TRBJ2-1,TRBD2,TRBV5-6,TGTGCCAGCAGCTTGTTGTTAGGGCGGGGGGAGCAGTTCTTC,CASSLLLGRGEQFF
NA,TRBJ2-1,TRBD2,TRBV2,TGTGCCAGCTGGACTAGCGGGGGGCCTGGGAATGAGCAGTTCTTC,CASWTSGGPGNEQFF
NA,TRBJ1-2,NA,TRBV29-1,TGCAGCGTTGAACCAAAAGACAGGTCGGGCTACACCTTC,CSVEPKDRSGYTF
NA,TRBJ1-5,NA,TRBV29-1,TGCAGCGTTGAGGTAGGGGCAGGACAGCCCCAGCATTTT,CSVEVGAGQPQHF
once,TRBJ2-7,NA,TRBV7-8,TGTGCCAGCAGTCGAACTCTGTCTGGGAGCAACGAGCAGTACTTC,CASSRTLSGSNEQYF
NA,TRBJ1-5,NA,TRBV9,TGTGCCAGCAGCGTAGGGGGACGGGACAATCAGCCCCAGCATTTT,CASSVGGRDNQPQHF
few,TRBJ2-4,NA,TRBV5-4,TGTGCCAGCTCGGTGGGCCAAAACATTCAGTACTTC,CASSVGQNIQYF
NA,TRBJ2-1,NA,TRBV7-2,TGTGCCAGCAGCTTAGGGCCTGAGCAGTTCTTC,CASSLGPEQFF
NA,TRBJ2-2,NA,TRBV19,TGTGCCACCACATCCCGAGACCGCTTCGCGAACACCGGGGAGCTGTTTTTT,CATTSRDRFANTGELFF
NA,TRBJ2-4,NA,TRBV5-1,NA,CASSLDVGQGANWYF